This T cell receptor (beta chain) was sequenced during a study of blood T cell repertoires in COVID-19. Across the study: The United States, Italy and Spain provided the acute and convalescent COVID-19 samples. PBMCs, B-cell-depleted T cells, or T cells provided the cDNA or gDNA that made up the material.

Seattle patient enrollment occurred during active infection, with longitudinal follow-up thereafter. There are a few counts of this clone. Original analysis: Estimates of nucleated cell counts were drawn from the amplification of reference gene primers. Only in-frame clones appear in the TCRdb table, and some are missing; sequencing was by immunoSEQ multiplex PCR. V, J and clone size are taken as reported in that table, and D and trimming were inferred from the DNA itself. The table includes around 200,000 clones, around 84% detected once. Germline lookup yields CDR1 SGHTA and CDR2 FQGNSA. The trim removed 1 base at V and 3 bases at J, leaving 2 bases unmatched. This CDR3 has 15 residues.

The receptor comes from a woman aged 65 to 85 with COVID-19, enrolled during active disease. The sequencing sample was made of peripheral blood. The V and J genes are TRBV7-2 and TRBJ2-2, with TRBD1 matching 7 bases. CDR3 bases: TGTGCCAGCAGCTTAGGGCAGGGGGACACCGGGGAGCTGTTTTTT. This codes for CASSLGQGDTGELFF.